These 18 T cell receptor beta chains share one sample of origin, sequenced in a study of shared clonotypes between healthy human individuals. The method was immunoSEQ multiplex PCR; TCRdb's version includes in-frame clones alone and lacks a portion of them. The sample holds 2.3 million or so clones, roughly 93% seen once. Specimen: naive CD4+ T cells from PBMCs. Documented subset: CD45RA+ positively selected. These receptors were obtained from a young man in good health. Some clones in this sample may be carry-over from other donors' samples.

This chain links TRBV7-9 with TRBJ2-5, with D hard to call. This CDR3 has 16 residues. Germline-derived CDR1 and CDR2 are SEHNR and FQNEAQ (reference sequence). With 4 bases removed from V and 6 bases from J, the gap between germline ends came to 21 bases. The CDR3 DNA follows: TGTGCCAGCAGCTCAACCAAAAGAAGCCCAAGACAGACCCAGTACTTC. Translated: CASSSTKRSPRQTQYF.

CDR3 bases: TGTGCCAGCAGCCAAACAGGGGTCGGGGGCTACACCTTC. Translating gives CASSQTGVGGYTF. J is TRBJ1-2 and V is TRBV28; TRBD1 agrees at 7 bases. J lost 8 bases, V lost 6 bases, and 9 bases had no gene match. CDR3 size: 13 residues. Germline V gene lookup returns CDR1 MDHEN and CDR2 SYDVKM.

The chain recombines TRBV30 with TRBJ2-3; D remains unclear. CDR1 and CDR2 (germline): GTSNPN, SVGIG (reference sequence). The CDR3 is 12 amino acids. Trimming took off 2 bases at V and 6 bases at J, with 9 bases between the two ends. The chain's CDR3 is CAWSSSEDTQYF. The CDR3 DNA reads as TGTGCCTGGAGTTCGTCCGAGGATACGCAGTATTTT.

V is TRBV19 and J is TRBJ1-3; D unclear. The length of the CDR3 is 14 residues. Trimming removed 6 bases from V and 8 bases from J, with 17 bases in between. CDR1 LNHDA and CDR2 SQIVND come from the germline V gene (reference sequence). The CDR3 region has the DNA TGTGCCAGTAGCCGGACCCCCGGAACGTACACCATATATTTT. Protein product: CASSRTPGTYTIYF.

This sequence joins TRBV28 and TRBJ2-7; 9 bases align to TRBD1. J gave up 3 bases and V 5 bases, and 8 bases lay outside the gene matches. CDR1 is MDHEN and CDR2 is SYDVKM in the germline V gene. The CDR3 spans 15 residues. The CDR3 region is CASSAPDRGRYEQYF. The CDR3 DNA sequence: TGTGCCAGCAGTGCCCCGGACAGGGGACGCTACGAGCAGTACTTC.

The CDR3 reads CASSEAQGFYNEQFF. DNA for the CDR3: TGTGCCAGCAGTGAAGCGCAGGGTTTTTACAATGAGCAGTTCTTC. The chain links TRBV6-1 to TRBJ2-1; a possible D gene is TRBD1 (5 bases). The germline CDR1 and CDR2 sequences are MNHNS and SASEGT. Between the trimmed V and J ends, which lost 0 bases and 4 bases, there was a span of 10 bases. The CDR3 is 15 residues long.

The chain uses TRBV7-9 and TRBJ2-3; D is unclear. Germline V gene sequence: CDR1 SEHNR, CDR2 FQNEAQ (reference sequence). V was clipped by 1 base and J by 0 bases, with 5 bases between them. This CDR3 spans 14 amino acids. The CDR3, as DNA: TGTGCCAGCAGCTTAGTTGGTAGCACAGATACGCAGTATTTT. This encodes CASSLVGSTDTQYF.

J is TRBJ1-4 and V is TRBV15, with 8 bases aligning to TRBD1. Germline CDR1 is LNHNV and CDR2 is YYDKDF (reference sequence). The CDR3 extends over 16 amino acids. J was trimmed by 4 bases and V by 3 bases; bases with no gene match: 7. This chain's CDR3 is CATSRRTGMVNEKLFF. In DNA, the CDR3 is TGTGCCACCAGCAGGCGGACAGGGATGGTTAATGAAAAACTGTTTTTT.

To note about this clone: The same CDR3 also results from other DNA sequences found in this sample. The chain joins TRBV6-5 to TRBJ2-7, with 8 bases that match TRBD1. The V gene end was trimmed by 6 bases and the J gene end by 3 bases; junction bases not matched to a gene: 7. The CDR3 is 14 residues long. The germline V gene has CDR1 MNHEY and CDR2 SVGAGI. In nucleotides, the CDR3 is TGTGCCAGCAGCCCTGGGACAGGTCTCTACGAGCAGTACTTC. Its translation: CASSPGTGLYEQYF.

V and J are TRBV5-1 and TRBJ1-5, with a weak D call TRBD1 (5 bases). V shed 0 bases and J shed 3 bases, with 7 bases lying between them. The CDR3 has 14 amino acids. CDR1 and CDR2 (germline): SGHRS, YFSETQ. The CDR3, as DNA: TGCGCCAGCAGCTTGGGGGACCCCAATCAGCCCCAGCATTTT. Amino acid sequence: CASSLGDPNQPQHF. The complete variable domain, with remaining parts taken from reference TRBV5-1 and TRBJ1-5, reads KAGVTQTPRYLIKTRGQQVTLSCSPISGHRSVSWYQQTPGQGLQFLFEYFSETQRNKGNFPGRFSGRQFSNSRSEMNVSTLELGDSALYLCASSLGDPNQPQHFGDGTRLSIL.

As to this clone: In this CDR3 the conserved last residue, phenylalanine or tryptophan, is missing, so a read error is likely. The chain carries TRBV27 and TRBJ2-7, with 7 bases aligning to TRBD2. CDR1 and CDR2 (germline): MNHEY, SMNVEV (reference sequence). Trimming removed 5 bases from V and 3 bases from J; junction bases left unmatched: 4. CDR3 length: 13 amino acids. The CDR3 spells CASSPGGGYEQYL. In nucleotides, the CDR3 is TGTGCCAGCAGTCCAGGCGGGGGCTACGAGCAGTACCTC.

The rearrangement joins TRBV13 to TRBJ2-7; D unclear. In germline, CDR1 is PRHDT, CDR2 FYEKMQ (reference sequence). V dropped 1 base and J dropped 6 bases, with 7 bases sitting between them. The CDR3 spans 12 residues. CDR3: CASSLVYGEQYF. For the CDR3, the DNA is TGTGCCAGCAGCTTAGTTTACGGCGAGCAGTACTTC.

V is TRBV28 and J is TRBJ2-7, with D possibly being TRBD1 (5 bases). V was pared by 6 bases and J by 0 bases, with 15 bases between. Germline-derived CDR1 and CDR2 are MDHEN and SYDVKM. The CDR3 totals 15 residues. CDR3 sequence reads: CASSATQQGSYEQYF. CDR3 DNA sequence: TGTGCCAGCAGCGCAACCCAGCAGGGCTCCTACGAGCAGTACTTC. The entire variable domain, with the rest obtained from reference TRBV28 and TRBJ2-7, is as follows: DVKVTQSSRYLVKRTGEKVFLECVQDMDHENMFWYRQDPGLGLRLIYFSYDVKMKEKGDIPEGYSVSREKKERFSLILESASTNQTSMYLCASSATQQGSYEQYFGPGTRLTVT.

The chain couples TRBV28 to TRBJ2-5; 9 bases are shared with TRBD2. From germline, CDR1 is MDHEN and CDR2 SYDVKM. V lost 10 bases, J lost 7 bases, and 10 bases stayed unmatched. The CDR3 has 13 residues. The CDR3 nucleotides read TGTGCCACCGCAGCGGGAGGCCAGGGGACCCAGTACTTC. Its protein product is CATAAGGQGTQYF. Full variable domain (remainder filled in from reference TRBV28 and TRBJ2-5): DVKVTQSSRYLVKRTGEKVFLECVQDMDHENMFWYRQDPGLGLRLIYFSYDVKMKEKGDIPEGYSVSREKKERFSLILESASTNQTSMYLCATAAGGQGTQYFGPGTRLLVL.

The V gene is TRBV7-8, the J gene TRBJ1-1; no reliable D call. The germline V and J ends were trimmed by 4 bases and 2 bases, with 14 bases remaining between them. Germline assignment: CDR1 SGHVS and CDR2 FQNEAQ. This CDR3 has 15 residues. The CDR3: CASSWIPGANTEAFF. CDR3 nucleotide sequence: TGTGCCAGCAGCTGGATTCCGGGAGCCAACACTGAAGCTTTCTTT.

The chain combines TRBV7-3 with TRBJ1-6; possible D gene TRBD1, 6 bases. This CDR3 has 13 residues. Germline CDR1 and CDR2: SGHTA and FQGTGA. The V end was cut by 4 bases, the J end by 7 bases, with 8 bases between. The CDR3 here is CASSSDRNSPLHF. The DNA for the CDR3 is TGTGCCAGCAGCTCAGACAGGAATTCACCCCTCCACTTT.

The chain is built from TRBV28 and TRBJ2-2, with TRBD2 matching 9 bases. CDR3 length equals 16 residues. Germline V gene sequence: CDR1 MDHEN, CDR2 SYDVKM. V lost 5 bases, J lost 7 bases, and 11 bases stayed unmatched. In nucleotides, the CDR3 is TGTGCCAGCAGTGGTAGACTAGCGGACAGTCTCGGGGAGCTGTTTTTT. This gives the protein CASSGRLADSLGELFF.

V usage is TRBV9 and J usage is TRBJ2-3; D may match TRBD1 or TRBD2 (5 bases each). Trimming left V 4 bases short and J 2 bases short, with 11 bases between. Germline V gene data show CDR1 as SGDLS and CDR2 as YYNGEE. This CDR3 has 14 amino acids. CDR3 DNA sequence: TGTGCCAGCAGCAGGGGAGAAAACACAGATACGCAGTATTTT. It encodes CASSRGENTDTQYF.